These T cell receptor beta chains were read from a single sample in a study of vaccination and CD4 T cells after COVID-19. TCRdb re-called the PCR reads through MiXCR, storing one row per CDR3 protein. The table shows about 13,000 distinct CDR3 sequences, with around a third occurring only once. These receptors' targets are unknown. The specimen was CD4+ T cells from blood, cultured in vitro, collected after SARS-CoV-2 vaccination. All receptors derive from a human donor who had recovered from COVID-19. The CDR3 runs from the conserved cysteine through the conserved F or W. D genes are given only for firm matches. Part of the rows lack a size; the others show once, few, many or a class for expanded clones.

abundance	j_gene	d_gene	v_gene	CDR3aa	CDR3nt
-	TRBJ2-2	-	TRBV11-2	CASSKQGKRDTGELFF	TGTGCCAGCAGCAAACAGGGAAAGAGGGACACCGGGGAGCTGTTTTTT
-	TRBJ1-1	-	TRBV25-1	CASSSGPRDTEAFF	TGTGCCAGCAGTTCGGGGCCTCGGGACACTGAAGCTTTCTTT
-	TRBJ2-1	TRBD2	TRBV7-2	CASSFRDYSYNEQFF	TGTGCCAGCAGCTTCCGGGACTACTCCTACAATGAGCAGTTCTTC
few	TRBJ2-1	-	TRBV28	CASTTVDGDEQFF	TGTGCCAGTACCACAGTGGACGGGGATGAGCAGTTCTTC
-	TRBJ2-3	TRBD2	TRBV30	CAWSPRLGGGRDYTQYF	TGTGCCTGGAGTCCACGACTTGGGGGCGGGAGGGACTATACGCAGTATTTT
few	TRBJ2-6	-	TRBV19	CASGTGSGANVLTF	TGTGCCAGTGGCACAGGGTCTGGGGCCAACGTCCTGACTTTC
-	TRBJ2-5	TRBD1	TRBV4-1	CASSQPGQGGETQYF	TGCGCCAGCAGCCAACCCGGACAGGGCGGAGAGACCCAGTACTTC
few	TRBJ1-2	TRBD1	TRBV6-1	CASMETGFGYTF	TGTGCCAGCATGGAGACAGGGTTTGGCTACACCTTC
few	TRBJ1-2	TRBD1	TRBV6-1	CASRGGGVDYGYTF	TGTGCCAGCAGAGGAGGGGGCGTAGACTATGGCTACACCTTC
-	TRBJ2-1	-	TRBV6-1	CASSSNGGPSRFF	TGTGCCAGCAGCTCCAACGGGGGGCCCTCTCGGTTCTTC
few	TRBJ1-1	-	TRBV7-2	CASSFVAQSMNTEAFF	TGTGCCAGCAGCTTCGTTGCACAGAGCATGAACACTGAAGCTTTCTTT
-	TRBJ2-7	-	TRBV15	CATSRDPGVSYEQYF	TGTGCCACCAGCAGAGATCCAGGGGTAAGCTACGAGCAGTACTTC
-	TRBJ1-5	-	TRBV7-9	CASSLGVLGQGGNQPQHF	TGTGCCAGCAGCTTAGGAGTTTTGGGACAAGGGGGCAATCAGCCCCAGCATTTT
-	TRBJ1-2	TRBD1	TRBV27	CASRKNRDSYGYTF	TGTGCCAGCAGAAAAAACAGGGACAGCTATGGCTACACCTTC
-	TRBJ2-7	-	TRBV15	CATSREKAGYEQYF	TGTGCCACCAGCAGAGAAAAGGCCGGCTACGAGCAGTACTTC
-	TRBJ1-1	-	TRBV25-1	CASSAHTEAFF	TGTGCCAGCAGTGCTCACACTGAAGCTTTCTTT
few	TRBJ1-2	-	TRBV5-1	CASSLGIVAATNYGYTF	TGCGCCAGCAGCTTGGGTATTGTGGCAGCAACTAACTATGGCTACACCTTC
-	TRBJ2-3	TRBD2	TRBV18	CASSPAASGDPIGQYF	TGTGCCAGCTCCCCGGCAGCCAGCGGGGACCCAATAGGGCAGTATTTT
-	TRBJ2-2	-	TRBV29-1	CSVGVADHTGELFF	TGCAGCGTTGGTGTGGCAGACCACACCGGGGAGCTGTTTTTT
-	TRBJ2-7	TRBD2	TRBV24-1	CATSGASGRTPYEQYF	TGTGCCACCAGTGGCGCTAGCGGGAGGACCCCCTACGAGCAGTACTTC
few	TRBJ2-1	-	TRBV6-4	CASSASSSRTLQFEQFF	TGTGCCAGCAGTGCCTCTAGCTCTAGGACCCTACAATTCGAGCAGTTCTTC